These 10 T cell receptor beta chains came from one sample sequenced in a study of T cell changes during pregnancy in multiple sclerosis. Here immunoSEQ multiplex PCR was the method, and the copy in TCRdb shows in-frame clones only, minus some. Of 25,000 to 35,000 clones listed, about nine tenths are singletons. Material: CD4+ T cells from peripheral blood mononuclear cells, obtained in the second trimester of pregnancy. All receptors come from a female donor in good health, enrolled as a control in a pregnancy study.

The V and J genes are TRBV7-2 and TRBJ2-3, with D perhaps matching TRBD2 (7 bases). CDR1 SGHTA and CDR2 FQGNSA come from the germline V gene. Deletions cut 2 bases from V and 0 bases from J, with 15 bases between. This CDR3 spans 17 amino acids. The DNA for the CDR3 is TGTGCCAGCAGCTTAACTTTAGGGGGGGAAAGCACAGATACGCAGTATTTT. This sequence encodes CASSLTLGGESTDTQYF.

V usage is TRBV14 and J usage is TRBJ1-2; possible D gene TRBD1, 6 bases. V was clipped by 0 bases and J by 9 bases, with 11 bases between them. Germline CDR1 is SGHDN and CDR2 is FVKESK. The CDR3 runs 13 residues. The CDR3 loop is CASSQDTGRRYTF. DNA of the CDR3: TGTGCCAGCAGCCAAGATACAGGGAGACGCTACACCTTC.

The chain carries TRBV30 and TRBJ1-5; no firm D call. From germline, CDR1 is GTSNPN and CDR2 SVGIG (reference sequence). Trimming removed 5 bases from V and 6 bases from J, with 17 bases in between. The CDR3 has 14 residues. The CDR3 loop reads CAWAGRWEGQPQHF. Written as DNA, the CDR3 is TGTGCCTGGGCAGGAAGATGGGAGGGTCAGCCCCAGCATTTT.

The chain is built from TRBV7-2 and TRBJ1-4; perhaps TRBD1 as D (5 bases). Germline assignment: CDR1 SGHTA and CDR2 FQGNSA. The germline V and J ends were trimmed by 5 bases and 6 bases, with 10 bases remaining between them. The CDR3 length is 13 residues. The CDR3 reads CASSRGGYEKLFF. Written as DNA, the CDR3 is TGTGCCAGCAGCCGCGGGGGTTATGAAAAACTGTTTTTT.

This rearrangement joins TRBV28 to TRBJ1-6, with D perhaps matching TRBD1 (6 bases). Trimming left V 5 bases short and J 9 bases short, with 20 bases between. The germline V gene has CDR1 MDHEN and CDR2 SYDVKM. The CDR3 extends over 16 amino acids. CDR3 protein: CASSPPADRSISPLHF. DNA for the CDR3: TGTGCCAGCAGTCCCCCCGCCGACAGGAGCATTTCACCCCTCCACTTT.

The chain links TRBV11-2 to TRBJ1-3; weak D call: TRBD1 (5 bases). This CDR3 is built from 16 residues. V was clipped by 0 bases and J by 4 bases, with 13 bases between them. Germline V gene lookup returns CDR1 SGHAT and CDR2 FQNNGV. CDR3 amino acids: CASSLDLGALGNTIYF. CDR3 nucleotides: TGTGCCAGCAGCTTAGATCTTGGGGCCCTGGGAAACACCATATATTTT.

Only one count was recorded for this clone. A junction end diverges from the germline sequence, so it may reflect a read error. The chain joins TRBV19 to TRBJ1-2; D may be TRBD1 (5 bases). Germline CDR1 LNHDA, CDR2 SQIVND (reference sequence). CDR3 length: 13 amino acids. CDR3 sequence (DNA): TGTGCCAGTAGCCTCCAGGGTAACTCTGGCTACACCTTC. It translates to CASSLQGNSGYTF.

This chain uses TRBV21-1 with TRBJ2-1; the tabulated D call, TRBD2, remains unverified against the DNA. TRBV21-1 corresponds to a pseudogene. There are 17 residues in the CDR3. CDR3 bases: TGTGCCAGCAGCAAAGCAATTCCTAGCGGGGGCAACAATGAGCAGTTCTTC. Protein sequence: CASSKAIPSGGNNEQFF.

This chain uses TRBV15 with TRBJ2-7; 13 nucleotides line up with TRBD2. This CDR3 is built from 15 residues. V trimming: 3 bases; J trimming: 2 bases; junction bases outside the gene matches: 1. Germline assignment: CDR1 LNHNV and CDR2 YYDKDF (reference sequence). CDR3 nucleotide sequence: TGTGCCACCAGCAGGGGGACTAGCGGGACCTACGAGCAGTACTTC. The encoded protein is CATSRGTSGTYEQYF.

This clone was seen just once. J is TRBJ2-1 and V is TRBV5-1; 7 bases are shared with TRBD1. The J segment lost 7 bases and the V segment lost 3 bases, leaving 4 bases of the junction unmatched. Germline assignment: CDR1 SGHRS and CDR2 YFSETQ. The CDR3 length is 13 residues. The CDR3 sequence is CASSSYRGNEQFF. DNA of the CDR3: TGCGCCAGCAGCTCCTACAGGGGAAATGAGCAGTTCTTC.